This T cell receptor (beta chain) is drawn from a study of early T cells in non-severe SARS-CoV-2 infection. TCRdb independently ran MiXCR on the 5' RACE reads; one entry per CDR3 protein. The sample shows 100,000 to 140,000 distinct CDR3 sequences, over 8.5% of them seen only once. This clonotype turned up a few times. V was pared by 6 bases and J by 9 bases, with 12 bases between. Looked up from germline, CDR1 is SGHTA and CDR2 is FQGNSA. The CDR3 consists of 12 residues. This TCR derives from an adult who was a healthcare worker with PCR-confirmed SARS-CoV-2 infection or an uninfected control (not recorded which). The material sequenced was whole blood. This chain uses TRBV7-2 with TRBJ2-1; D unclear. The CDR3 reads CASSRRRGEQFF. Written as DNA, the CDR3 is TGTGCCAGCAGTCGGAGACGAGGTGAGCAGTTCTTC.